Listed below are T cell receptor beta chains from one sample, sequenced in a study of metastatic and nonmetastatic thyroid tumors. TCRdb reprocessed the PCR reads via MiXCR. This sample has some 15,000 clones, with 27% found just once. Sequencing was done on a sample of adjacent normal tissue. These receptors originate from a female donor with papillary thyroid cancer or a benign thyroid nodule (not recorded which). Some clones in this sample may be carry-over from other donors' samples. Each CDR3 is given with its conserved first and last residue. D genes are given only for firm matches. Size is omitted from some rows. Given values are once, few, many or a class for expanded clones.

D gene,V gene,CDR3 length,J gene,clone size,CDR3 protein,CDR3 DNA
TRBD2,TRBV28,14,TRBJ2-1,NA,CASTRAGARNEQFF,TGTGCCAGCACTCGAGCGGGAGCCAGGAATGAGCAGTTCTTC
TRBD2,TRBV20-1,16,TRBJ2-5,NA,CGARTLSPSGSETQYF,TGCGGTGCTAGGACCCTCTCCCCTAGCGGGTCCGAGACCCAGTACTTC
TRBD1,TRBV30,14,TRBJ2-7,few,CAWNWDRVNSEQYF,TGTGCCTGGAATTGGGACAGGGTAAACAGCGAGCAGTACTTC
NA,TRBV7-9,14,TRBJ2-2,NA,CASSWGHNTGELFF,TGTGCCAGCAGCTGGGGACACAACACCGGGGAGCTGTTTTTT
NA,TRBV20-1,16,TRBJ2-7,few,CSAREGLAGFSYEQYF,TGCAGTGCTAGAGAGGGTCTGGCGGGCTTCTCCTACGAGCAGTACTTC
TRBD1,TRBV27,15,TRBJ1-2,NA,CASSLMTGGTYGYTF,TGTGCCAGCAGTCTCATGACAGGGGGCACCTATGGCTACACCTTC
NA,TRBV20-1,14,TRBJ1-1,NA,CSARIEGINTEAFF,TGCAGTGCTAGGATCGAGGGTATTAACACTGAAGCTTTCTTT
NA,TRBV28,13,TRBJ1-5,few,CASSPGSVLPQHF,TGCGCCAGCAGTCCGGGTAGTGTGCTGCCCCAGCATTTT
NA,TRBV6-5,12,TRBJ1-1,many,CASSSASREAFF,TGTGCCAGCAGTTCGGCCAGCAGGGAAGCTTTCTTT
NA,TRBV6-5,17,TRBJ2-1,few,CASSPIGSELVPNEQFF,TGTGCCAGCAGCCCGATCGGGAGCGAATTAGTGCCCAATGAGCAGTTCTTC
NA,TRBV6-6,13,TRBJ2-7,NA,CASSYSGADEQYF,TGTGCCAGCAGTTACTCGGGGGCGGACGAGCAGTACTTC
TRBD2,TRBV6-1,15,TRBJ2-5,many,CASNLIAGGQETQYF,TGTGCCAGCAATCTCATAGCGGGGGGGCAGGAGACCCAGTACTTC
TRBD1,TRBV20-1,14,TRBJ1-2,few,CSATLTGAGYGYTF,TGCAGTGCTACCCTGACAGGGGCGGGTTATGGCTACACCTTC
NA,TRBV14,17,TRBJ2-1,NA,CASSPSLGLVSYNEQFF,TGTGCCAGCAGCCCCTCATTGGGGCTTGTTTCCTACAATGAGCAGTTCTTC
TRBD2,TRBV6-1,15,TRBJ2-2,NA,CASSTSGAGTGELFF,TGTGCCAGCAGTACTAGCGGGGCGGGAACCGGGGAGCTGTTTTTT
NA,TRBV5-1,18,TRBJ2-7,medium-sized,CASSLGTGGAGGTYEQYF,TGCGCCAGCAGCTTGGGGACAGGGGGAGCGGGAGGGACCTACGAGCAGTACTTC
TRBD1,TRBV11-2,13,TRBJ2-1,NA,CASLGGTGNEQFF,TGTGCCAGCCTAGGCGGGACAGGCAATGAGCAGTTCTTC
NA,TRBV12-3/TRBV12-4,14,TRBJ1-1,NA,CASSLTEGKTEAFF,TGTGCCAGCAGTTTGACAGAGGGAAAGACTGAAGCTTTCTTT
NA,TRBV11-1,16,TRBJ2-2,few,CASSSDNRGLSGELFF,TGTGCCAGCAGTTCCGACAACAGGGGACTATCCGGGGAGCTGTTTTTT
NA,TRBV6-1,14,TRBJ2-7,few,CASSTGQSSYEQYF,TGTGCCAGCAGTACCGGACAGAGCTCCTACGAGCAGTACTTC
NA,TRBV11-2,17,TRBJ2-3,few,CASSLVSRASPIDTQYF,TGTGCCAGCAGCTTAGTCTCAAGGGCTAGCCCCATAGATACGCAGTATTTT
NA,TRBV12-3/TRBV12-4,15,TRBJ2-2,few,CASGLVLADTGELFF,TGTGCCAGCGGCCTAGTCCTAGCTGATACCGGGGAGCTGTTTTTT
NA,TRBV12-3/TRBV12-4,13,TRBJ1-2,large,CASSFPGPYGYTF,TGTGCCAGCAGTTTTCCAGGGCCCTATGGCTACACCTTC
NA,TRBV6-5,13,TRBJ2-1,NA,CASSYSSHNEQFF,TGTGCCAGCAGTTACTCGTCCCACAATGAGCAGTTCTTC
NA,TRBV20-1,14,TRBJ2-1,few,CSARYLSSYNEQFF,TGCAGTGCTAGGTATCTGAGCTCCTACAATGAGCAGTTCTTC
NA,TRBV12-3/TRBV12-4,11,TRBJ2-7,few,CASSGSGTRDF,TGTGCCAGCAGCGGATCCGGGACAAGGGACTTC
TRBD2,TRBV20-1,16,TRBJ2-7,NA,CSARGSSGASSYEQYF,TGCAGTGCTCGCGGATCTAGCGGGGCTAGCTCCTACGAGCAGTACTTC
NA,TRBV6-1,13,TRBJ1-1,few,CASSSRGDIEAFF,TGTGCCAGCAGTTCCCGGGGTGATATTGAAGCTTTCTTT
TRBD1,TRBV20-1,14,TRBJ1-2,NA,CSASPRTGQDRYTF,TGCAGTGCTAGCCCTCGGACAGGGCAAGATCGCTACACCTTC
TRBD1,TRBV9,15,TRBJ2-5,NA,CASSSRSTGVETQYF,TGTGCCAGCAGCTCACGGTCGACAGGGGTAGAGACCCAGTACTTC
TRBD1,TRBV6-6,16,TRBJ2-7,few,CASSYRGGTGDYEQYF,TGTGCCAGCAGTTACCGGGGGGGGACAGGGGACTACGAGCAGTACTTC
NA,TRBV20-1,13,TRBJ2-5,medium-sized,CSVERDSQETQYF,TGCAGTGTCGAGCGGGACAGTCAAGAGACCCAGTACTTC
NA,TRBV5-6,14,TRBJ1-5,NA,CASSWRGTNQPQHF,TGTGCCAGCAGCTGGAGGGGGACTAATCAGCCCCAGCATTTT
NA,TRBV19,14,TRBJ1-1,few,CASSQTTGNTEAFF,TGTGCCAGTAGTCAAACAACAGGGAACACTGAAGCTTTCTTT
NA,TRBV5-1,17,TRBJ1-6,NA,CASSLVGSGRGGSPLHF,TGCGCCAGCAGCTTGGTCGGGTCAGGGCGCGGAGGCTCACCCCTCCACTTT
NA,TRBV7-3,11,TRBJ1-2,few,CASSNGGGYTF,TGTGCCAGCAGCAACGGGGGTGGCTACACCTTC
TRBD1,TRBV30,16,TRBJ1-6,NA,CAWRGDPGQENSPLHF,TGTGCCTGGAGGGGGGACCCGGGACAGGAGAATTCACCCCTCCACTTT